A selection of T cell receptor beta chains follows, all from one sample in a study of tumor-infiltrating lymphocytes in oesophageal squamous cell carcinoma. TCRdb reprocessed the PCR reads via MiXCR and lists one record per CDR3 protein. The data show 15,000 to 25,000 distinct CDR3 sequences, 39% seen once. The sample was esophageal tumor tissue. These receptors were collected from a male donor with esophageal squamous cell carcinoma. CDR3s include the opening cysteine and the closing phenylalanine or tryptophan. Fields, in order: clone size, D gene, V gene, J gene, CDR3 DNA, CDR3 protein. A D gene is named only where the DNA matches it firmly. Not all rows give a size; the values are once, few, many and, for expanded clones, a class.

>few|.|TRBV12-5|TRBJ2-7
TGTGCTAGTGGTTTGGTAATGGTATCGGCCTACGAGCAGTACTTC
CASGLVMVSAYEQYF
>few|.|TRBV20-1|TRBJ2-7
TGCAGTGCTAGAAAACAAGACTCCTACGAGCAGTACTTC
CSARKQDSYEQYF
>many|TRBD1|TRBV24-1|TRBJ1-1
TGTGCCACCAGTTCGTCAGGACAGGGCAACACTGAAGCTTTCTTT
CATSSSGQGNTEAFF
>medium-sized|TRBD2|TRBV7-3|TRBJ2-5
TGTGCCAGCAGGACCGGTAGCGGGAGTCTAAATTTCCAAGAGACCCAGTACTTC
CASRTGSGSLNFQETQYF
>many|TRBD2|TRBV19|TRBJ2-3
TGTGCCAGTAGTCCTCAAGCGGGAGGGCCCACAGATACGCAGTATTTT
CASSPQAGGPTDTQYF
>many|TRBD1|TRBV27|TRBJ1-2
TGTGCCAGCAGTACCCTGACAGGGGGCAAGAATGGCTACACCTTC
CASSTLTGGKNGYTF
>few|.|TRBV7-9|TRBJ2-3
TGTGCCAGCAGCTTAAGGGGGGTTAGCACAGATACGCAGTATTTT
CASSLRGVSTDTQYF
>many|.|TRBV28|TRBJ1-2
TGTGCCAGCCTCCGACGTGGTGCTTATATTTATGGCTACACCTTC
CASLRRGAYIYGYTF
>.|.|TRBV7-6|TRBJ2-1
TGTGCCAGCAGCTCTCTCTCCCACAATGAGCAGTTCTTC
CASSSLSHNEQFF
>many|TRBD1|TRBV7-8|TRBJ2-4
TGTGCCAGCAGCTTATTACCCTATAACAGGGGTGAGGGCAAAAACATTCAGTACTTC
CASSLLPYNRGEGKNIQYF
>.|TRBD1|TRBV3-1|TRBJ2-5
TGTGCCAGCAGCCAGGGGGACAGGGAAGAGACCCAGTACTTC
CASSQGDREETQYF
>.|TRBD2|TRBV7-8|TRBJ2-1
TGTGCCAGCAGCCGGCTAGCGGGAGGTGGCTGGGAGCAGTTCTTC
CASSRLAGGGWEQFF
>many|TRBD1|TRBV6-1|TRBJ2-2
TGTGCCAGCATCGGAACAGGGGGTACCGGGGAGCTGTTTTTT
CASIGTGGTGELFF
>many|.|TRBV4-1|TRBJ2-4
TGCGCCAGCAGCCAAGACACGGAGAGGAGGGCCAAAAACATTCAGTACTTC
CASSQDTERRAKNIQYF
>.|.|TRBV7-1|TRBJ2-7
TGTGTCAGCAGCCCGCTGAACTCCTACGAGCAGTACTTC
CVSSPLNSYEQYF
>few|TRBD1|TRBV10-2|TRBJ1-2
TGCGCCAGCAAAAAACAGGGGGCGCGGGGCTATGGCTACACCTTC
CASKKQGARGYGYTF
>.|.|TRBV28|TRBJ1-4
TGTGCCAGCAGAGAGAGTAATGAAAAACTGTTTTTT
CASRESNEKLFF
>.|.|TRBV7-3|TRBJ2-5
TGTGCCAGCAGCTTACAGGGCGATGAGACCCAGTACTTC
CASSLQGDETQYF
>many|TRBD1|TRBV6-1|TRBJ1-3
TGTGCCAGCAGTGAAGCCGGACAGGAAAGCTCTGGAAACACCATATATTTT
CASSEAGQESSGNTIYF
>large|TRBD1|TRBV7-9|TRBJ2-1
TGTGCCAGCAGCTCCAGGACCGGGACAGGGACTCGCAATGAGCAGTTCTTC
CASSSRTGTGTRNEQFF
>.|.|TRBV7-2|TRBJ2-1
TGTGCCAGCAGCCCTACAAGGGTTGCAAATGAGCAGTTCTTC
CASSPTRVANEQFF
>.|.|TRBV6-2/TRBV6-3|TRBJ2-3
TGTGCCAGCAGTTACGTGGGCAGACCAACGAACACCGGGGAGCTGTATTTT
CASSYVGRPTNTGELYF
>many|.|TRBV24-1|TRBJ2-1
TGTGCCACCAGTGATTTGCAGGTAGGTGCAGCGCCTTCCTACAATGAGCAGTTCTTC
CATSDLQVGAAPSYNEQFF
>.|.|TRBV10-1|TRBJ2-6
.
CASVSGQALRAVLRF
>many|.|TRBV5-1|TRBJ1-1
TGCGCCAGCAGCTTGGACAGGGTGAACACTGAAGCTTTCTTT
CASSLDRVNTEAFF
>many|.|TRBV14|TRBJ1-1
TGTGCCAGCAGCCAATACACTGAAGCTTTCTTT
CASSQYTEAFF
>few|.|TRBV28|TRBJ2-7
TGTGCCAGCAGTTTAGTAGGGGCCCTGGTAGGGGAGCAGTACTTC
CASSLVGALVGEQYF
>.|TRBD2|TRBV27|TRBJ2-7
TGTGCCAGCAGTTTATCTTGGCCCCGGGGGGGAACCTACGAGCAGTACTTC
CASSLSWPRGGTYEQYF
>medium-sized|TRBD1|TRBV7-6|TRBJ1-2
TGTGCCAGCAGCTTAAGCGCCAGGGGGGTCGGCGGCTACACCTTC
CASSLSARGVGGYTF
>many|.|TRBV4-2|TRBJ2-2
TGTGCCAGCAGCCAACTCTGGGAGGACACCGGGGAGCTGTTTTTT
CASSQLWEDTGELFF
>many|TRBD2|TRBV11-2|TRBJ2-7
TGTGCCAGCAGCTTAGAGTTGGTTAGCGGGAGGGCCAATGTCTACGAGCAGTACTTC
CASSLELVSGRANVYEQYF
>few|TRBD2|TRBV5-1|TRBJ2-5
TGCGCCAGCAGCCCCCCCCTGGGGGGGTTGGAGACCCAGTACTTC
CASSPPLGGLETQYF
>few|TRBD1|TRBV4-1|TRBJ1-4
TGCGCCAGCAGCCAAGATGGGACAGGGGGTAATGAAAAACTGTTTTTT
CASSQDGTGGNEKLFF
>.|.|TRBV7-2|TRBJ2-1
TGTGCCAGCAGCACACCCCCCGAAGCGAAAAGTCCCCAAGAGACCCAGTTCTTC
CASSTPPEAKSPQETQFF
>few|.|TRBV3-1|TRBJ1-1
TGTGCCAGCAGCCAAGATAGCCGACCGGCTTTCTTT
CASSQDSRPAFF
>.|TRBD1|TRBV18|TRBJ1-6
TGTGCCAGCTCACAGTCAGGGGGCGGGTACGAGCAGTACTTT
CASSQSGGGYEQYF
>once|.|TRBV7-8|TRBJ2-7
TGTGCCAGCAGCTTAGCTCGCCTAGTGAACTCCGTGCAGTACTTC
CASSLARLVNSVQYF
>few|TRBD1|TRBV7-3|TRBJ2-1
TGTGCCAGCAGCTCGACAGGGGGCCCCTACAATGAGCAGTTCTTC
CASSSTGGPYNEQFF
>many|.|TRBV5-1|TRBJ1-4
TGCGCCAGCAGCAGGAACAGAGCCCAGGGAGAAAAACTGTTTTTT
CASSRNRAQGEKLFF
>.|.|TRBV28|TRBJ1-1
TGTGCCAGCAGTTCCTGGTCTAAGACTTGGAACACTGAAGCTTTCTTT
CASSSWSKTWNTEAFF
>many|.|TRBV2|TRBJ2-5
TGTGCCAGCAGGGCACTTGGAGAGACCCAGTACTTC
CASRALGETQYF
>.|.|TRBV6-1|TRBJ2-6
TGTGCCAGCAGTAAGGACAACTCTGGGGCCAACGTCCTGACTTTC
CASSKDNSGANVLTF
>.|.|TRBV12-3/TRBV12-4|TRBJ2-6
TGTGCCAGCAGTATCGATCCGGGACAATGGTTTAGCTCTGGGGCCAACGTCCTGACTTTC
CASSIDPGQWFSSGANVLTF
>once|.|TRBV5-1|TRBJ2-1
TGCGCCAGCAGCTTGGCAGGTCTAATATATGAGCAGTTCTTC
CASSLAGLIYEQFF
>many|TRBD1|TRBV5-1|TRBJ1-2
TGCGCCAGCAGCCCGGACAGGGGAGGCTATGGCTACACCTTC
CASSPDRGGYGYTF
>.|.|TRBV7-9|TRBJ2-3
TGTGCCAGCAGCTTATCGGTGGGAGTCACAGATACGCAGTATTTT
CASSLSVGVTDTQYF
>.|TRBD1|TRBV7-6|TRBJ2-3
TGTGCCAGCAGTTGGGACAGTTATGCAGATACGCAGTATTTT
CASSWDSYADTQYF
>few|.|TRBV7-4|TRBJ2-1
TGTGCCAGCAGCTTAGCGGGAGTACCCTACAATGAGCAGTTCTTC
CASSLAGVPYNEQFF
>few|.|TRBV20-1|TRBJ1-2
TGCAGTGCTACCCAGGGGTCTGCTGGCTACACCTTC
CSATQGSAGYTF
>.|TRBD1|TRBV11-2|TRBJ2-1
TGTGCCAGCAGCCGCGGACAGGGTACACACAATGAGCAGTTCTTC
CASSRGQGTHNEQFF
>many|TRBD2|TRBV2|TRBJ2-1
TGTGCCAGCAGGGGGGGGAGAGACTCCTACAATGAGCAGTTCTTC
CASRGGRDSYNEQFF
>few|.|TRBV15|TRBJ2-7
TGTGCCACCAGCAGAGCCCACCACAATGAGCAGTACTTC
CATSRAHHNEQYF
>.|.|TRBV7-3|TRBJ2-6
TGTGCCAGCAGCTTAAATCCCCTTGTGCAATCTGGGGCCAACGTCCTGACTTTC
CASSLNPLVQSGANVLTF
>.|.|TRBV20-1|TRBJ2-3
TGCAGTGCTAGACTAGTAGGCACAGATACGCAGTATTTT
CSARLVGTDTQYF
>.|.|TRBV7-3|TRBJ1-1
TGTGCCAGCAGCTTAAGTGGGGGGATGAACACTGAAGCTTTCTTT
CASSLSGGMNTEAFF